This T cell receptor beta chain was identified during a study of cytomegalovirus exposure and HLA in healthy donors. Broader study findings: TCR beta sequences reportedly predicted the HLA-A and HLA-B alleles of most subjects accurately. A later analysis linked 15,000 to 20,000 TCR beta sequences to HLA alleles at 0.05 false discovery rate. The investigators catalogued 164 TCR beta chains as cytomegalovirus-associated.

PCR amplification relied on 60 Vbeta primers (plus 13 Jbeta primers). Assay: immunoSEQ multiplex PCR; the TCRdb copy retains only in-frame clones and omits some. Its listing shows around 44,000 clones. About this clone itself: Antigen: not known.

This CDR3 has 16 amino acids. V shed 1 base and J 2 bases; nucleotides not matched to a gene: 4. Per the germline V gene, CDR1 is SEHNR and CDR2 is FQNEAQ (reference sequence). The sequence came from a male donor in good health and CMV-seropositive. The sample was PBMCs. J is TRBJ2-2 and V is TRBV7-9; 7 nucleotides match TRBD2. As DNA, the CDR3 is TGTGCCAGCAGCTTAGACGGGGGGATCAACACCGGGGAGCTGTTTTTT. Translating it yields CASSLDGGINTGELFF.